Listed here are 25 T cell receptor beta chains from one sample, sequenced in a study of cytomegalovirus exposure and HLA in healthy donors. PCR primers comprised 60 Vbeta and 13 Jbeta primers. Here immunoSEQ multiplex PCR was the method, and the copy in TCRdb shows in-frame clones only, minus some. Its table records fewer than 85,000 clones. Material for sequencing was PBMCs. These receptors originate from a man between 25 and 39 years old in good health and CMV-seronegative.

The chain is built from TRBV11-2 and TRBJ2-5; D is undetermined. The CDR3 spans 14 residues. Germline lookup yields CDR1 SGHAT and CDR2 FQNNGV. V dropped 1 base and J dropped 1 base, with 7 bases sitting between them. The CDR3 bases are TGTGCCAGCAGCTTAGTGGCCAGCCAAGAGACCCAGTACTTC. As protein: CASSLVASQETQYF. The full variable domain, rest sourced from reference TRBV11-2 and TRBJ2-5, is EAGVAQSPRYKIIEKRQSVAFWCNPISGHATLYWYQQILGQGPKLLIQFQNNGVVDDSQLPKDRFSAERLKGVDSTLKIQPAKLEDSAVYLCASSLVASQETQYFGPGTRLLVL.

The J gene is TRBJ1-1, the V gene TRBV13; D is ambiguous. The CDR3 runs 12 residues. Germline assignment: CDR1 PRHDT and CDR2 FYEKMQ (reference sequence). Trimming left V 5 bases short and J 2 bases short, with 6 bases between. This CDR3 reads CASSLLNTEAFF. Written as DNA, the CDR3 is TGTGCCAGCAGCCTCCTTAACACTGAAGCTTTCTTT.

The chain joins TRBV2 to TRBJ1-1; D might be TRBD1 (6 bases). This CDR3 is built from 14 residues. V was shortened by 4 bases and J by 7 bases, with 16 bases between the two germline ends. Germline V gene lookup returns CDR1 SNHLY and CDR2 FYNNEI. CDR3 sequence (DNA): TGTGCCAGCAGTGGGACAGCTAAACATCTTGAAGCTTTCTTT. Its translation: CASSGTAKHLEAFF.

The chain is built from TRBV27 and TRBJ2-1, with 9 positions matching TRBD1. The CDR3 loop spans 15 amino acids. The V and J ends lost 5 bases and 5 bases, in that order; junction bases with no gene match: 7. Germline CDR1 is MNHEY and CDR2 is SMNVEV (reference sequence). CDR3 coding DNA: TGTGCCAGCAGTCCCCGACAGGGGGTAAACAATGAGCAGTTCTTC. This sequence encodes CASSPRQGVNNEQFF.

The chain employs TRBV2 and TRBJ2-4; D is unclear. Trimming stripped 3 bases from V and 0 bases from J, with 6 bases between. The CDR3 has 14 residues. Germline CDR1 SNHLY, CDR2 FYNNEI. The CDR3 nucleotides are TGTGCCAGCAGTGAGTCTGTAGCCAAAAACATTCAGTACTTC. This gives the protein CASSESVAKNIQYF.

The chain links TRBV2 to TRBJ1-5; unclear D gene. CDR3 size: 13 residues. The germline CDR1 and CDR2 sequences are SNHLY and FYNNEI. The V gene lost 7 bases and the J gene lost 4 bases, with 11 bases spanning the gap. The CDR3 is CASKRVKNQPQHF. The CDR3 coding sequence is TGTGCCAGCAAGAGGGTAAAAAATCAGCCCCAGCATTTT.

The CDR3 spells CASSVGGGPNTYGYTF. The CDR3, as DNA: TGTGCCAGCAGCGTAGGGGGAGGGCCCAACACCTATGGCTACACCTTC. The V call is TRBV9, the J call TRBJ1-2; no definite D call. The CDR3 loop spans 16 amino acids. Trimming shortened V by 0 bases and J by 4 bases, and 16 bases separated the two germline ends. Germline V gives CDR1 SGDLS, CDR2 YYNGEE.

With regard to this clone: The sample has other DNA sequences that encode this CDR3 too. The rearrangement uses TRBV5-1 and TRBJ2-5, with 8 bases that match TRBD2. Trimming took 4 bases from V and 3 from J; bases not matched to a gene: 8. There are 15 residues in the CDR3. The V gene's germline CDR1 is SGHRS and CDR2 YFSETQ. CDR3 nucleotides: TGCGCCAGCAGCCTCGCCGGGACTAGTGAAGAGACCCAGTACTTC. It codes for CASSLAGTSEETQYF.

The chain joins TRBV19 to TRBJ2-3; 7 positions match TRBD2. V lost 4 bases to trimming and J lost 3 bases; unmatched junction nucleotides: 1. Germline V lookup: CDR1 LNHDA, CDR2 SQIVND (reference sequence). The CDR3 has 13 residues. CDR3 in amino acids: CASSKRGTDTQYF. The CDR3 coding sequence is TGTGCCAGTAGTAAGCGGGGAACAGATACGCAGTATTTT.

The chain employs TRBV4-3 and TRBJ1-4, with D perhaps TRBD1 (6 bases). This CDR3 has 15 residues. Looked up from germline, CDR1 is LGHNA and CDR2 is YSLEER. The V gene lost 4 bases and the J gene lost 0 bases, with 9 bases spanning the gap. CDR3 sequence: CASSPTGATNEKLFF. CDR3 bases: TGCGCCAGCAGCCCGACAGGTGCAACTAATGAAAAACTGTTTTTT.

The CDR3 DNA reads TGTGCCAGCAGGGACAGGGGGCGAGGGATGGATTCACCCCTCCACTTT. Its protein product is CASRDRGRGMDSPLHF. This chain connects TRBV5-6 to TRBJ1-6; 11 bases align to TRBD1. Trimming at V came to 5 bases and at J to 8 bases, leaving 9 bases not matched to a gene. The CDR3 is 16 residues long. Germline CDR1 reads SGHDT; CDR2 reads YYEEEE.

This chain uses TRBV4-2 with TRBJ1-1, with a tentative D call TRBD1 (5 bases). Germline CDR1 reads LGHNA; CDR2 reads YNFKEQ. The CDR3 length is 15 residues. V dropped 0 bases and J dropped 3 bases, with 11 bases sitting between them. In DNA, the CDR3 is TGTGCCAGCAGCCAAGATCGGGGGAGGGACACTGAAGCTTTCTTT. It is translated as CASSQDRGRDTEAFF.

The J gene is TRBJ2-7, the V gene TRBV9, with D possibly TRBD1 on 6 matching bases. V was clipped by 9 bases and J by 6 bases, with 16 bases between them. The CDR3 is made up of 12 amino acids. Germline CDR1 is SGDLS and CDR2 is YYNGEE. CDR3 nucleotides: TGTGCCAAAACTTTACAGGGAGCCGAGCAGTACTTC. Protein: CAKTLQGAEQYF.

The V gene is TRBV5-1, the J gene TRBJ2-3; TRBD2 matches 7 bases. This CDR3 is 15 amino acids long. V lost 4 bases, J lost 7 bases, and 12 bases stayed unmatched. Germline V gene lookup returns CDR1 SGHRS and CDR2 YFSETQ. The CDR3 is CASSNPSGSPHTQYF. CDR3 DNA: TGCGCCAGCAGCAACCCTAGCGGATCCCCGCATACGCAGTATTTT.

The chain joins TRBV5-1 to TRBJ1-2; the D gene is possibly TRBD1 (6 bases). This CDR3 is 15 amino acids long. V dropped 4 bases and J dropped 0 bases, with 13 bases sitting between them. Germline V gene data show CDR1 as SGHRS and CDR2 as YFSETQ. CDR3 loop: CASSSQGWANYGYTF. CDR3 sequence (DNA): TGCGCCAGCAGCAGCCAGGGGTGGGCTAACTATGGCTACACCTTC. Complete variable domain (other parts from reference TRBV5-1 and TRBJ1-2): KAGVTQTPRYLIKTRGQQVTLSCSPISGHRSVSWYQQTPGQGLQFLFEYFSETQRNKGNFPGRFSGRQFSNSRSEMNVSTLELGDSALYLCASSSQGWANYGYTFGSGTRLTVV.

As DNA, the CDR3 is TGTGCCAGCGGGGACTACCTCGGCAATGAGCAGTTCTTC. This translates into CASGDYLGNEQFF. V and J are TRBV27 and TRBJ2-1; 7 positions match TRBD2. The CDR3 has 13 residues. Germline V gene data show CDR1 as MNHEY and CDR2 as SMNVEV (reference sequence). V gave up 8 bases and J gave up 6 bases; unmatched junction bases: 7.

This rearrangement joins TRBV6-1 to TRBJ1-4, with no clear D. Germline V gene sequence: CDR1 MNHNS, CDR2 SASEGT. This CDR3 has 13 amino acids. Trimming took off 2 bases at V and 7 bases at J, with 8 bases between the two ends. The CDR3 here is CASSEWEGEKLFF. The DNA of the CDR3 is TGTGCCAGCAGTGAATGGGAGGGTGAAAAACTGTTTTTT.

The chain recombines TRBV4-2 with TRBJ2-1; 10 bases are shared with TRBD1. The CDR3 totals 15 residues. Germline V gene data show CDR1 as LGHNA and CDR2 as YNFKEQ. J lost 4 bases, V lost 5 bases, and 5 bases had no gene match. CDR3 coding DNA: TGTGCCAGCAGCTCCGGGACAGGGGATTACAATGAGCAGTTCTTC. Translating it yields CASSSGTGDYNEQFF.

The rearrangement uses TRBV5-1 and TRBJ2-5; 8 bases fit TRBD2. The junction had 11 bases not matched to a gene; V was cut back by 5 bases and J by 5 bases. Germline V gene data show CDR1 as SGHRS and CDR2 as YFSETQ. The CDR3 totals 15 residues. CDR3 in DNA: TGCGCCAGCAGTCGGGCGGGAGGCTCGACGGAGACCCAGTACTTC. This translates into CASSRAGGSTETQYF.

This chain uses TRBV18 with TRBJ1-3, with D perhaps matching TRBD1 (6 bases). The V end lost 2 bases, the J end lost 11 bases, and 16 bases lay between the germline ends. The length of the CDR3 is 14 residues. Germline CDR1 reads KGHSH; CDR2 reads LQKENI. CDR3 nucleotides: TGTGCCAGCTCACCAAGCAGGGGCCAGGACGCCATATATTTT. It codes for CASSPSRGQDAIYF. Together with reference TRBV18 and TRBJ1-3, the CDR3 gives the full variable domain: NAGVMQNPRHLVRRRGQEARLRCSPMKGHSHVYWYRQLPEEGLKFMVYLQKENIIDESGMPKERFSAEFPKEGPSILRIQQVVRGDSAAYFCASSPSRGQDAIYFGEGSWLTVV.

The chain recombines TRBV2 with TRBJ1-5; D gene ambiguous. CDR1 is SNHLY, CDR2 FYNNEI, per germline. V was clipped by 1 base and J by 3 bases, with 10 bases between them. CDR3 size: 15 residues. The CDR3 protein is CASSEEWPVNQPQHF. CDR3 coding DNA: TGTGCCAGCAGTGAAGAGTGGCCCGTCAATCAGCCCCAGCATTTT.

The chain links TRBV7-9 to TRBJ1-6; D may be TRBD1 (5 bases). In germline, CDR1 is SEHNR, CDR2 FQNEAQ (reference sequence). Deletions cut 2 bases from V and 0 bases from J, with 8 bases between. The CDR3 consists of 16 residues. CDR3 bases: TGTGCCAGCAGCTTACAGGGTAGCTCCTATAATTCACCCCTCCACTTT. It translates to CASSLQGSSYNSPLHF.

The chain combines TRBV10-3 with TRBJ2-7; 8 nucleotides align to TRBD2. Germline CDR1 is ENHRY and CDR2 is SYGVKD. CDR3 length equals 13 residues. The ends lost 4 bases at V and 7 bases at J; junction bases unmatched: 6. The CDR3 region has the DNA TGTGCCATCAGTGTAGCGGGGTCTTATGAGCAGTACTTC. This translates into CAISVAGSYEQYF.

The chain uses TRBV6-5 and TRBJ2-1, with TRBD1 matching 10 bases. V shed 6 bases and J 9 bases; nucleotides not matched to a gene: 8. This CDR3 spans 14 amino acids. CDR1 is MNHEY, CDR2 SVGAGI, per germline. The CDR3 DNA is TGTGCCAGCAGCTCTGGACAGGGGGGGAGTGAGCAGTTCTTC. It translates to CASSSGQGGSEQFF.

The V and J genes are TRBV30 and TRBJ2-1, with 8 nucleotides matching TRBD1. The CDR3 is 13 amino acids. The germline gives CDR1 GTSNPN, CDR2 SVGIG (reference sequence). J gave up 10 bases and V 3 bases, and 8 bases lay outside the gene matches. CDR3 loop: CAWSRQGIGEQFF. The CDR3 DNA is TGTGCCTGGAGCAGACAGGGGATCGGGGAGCAGTTCTTC.